These 15 T cell receptor beta chains were all obtained from the same sample, sequenced in a study of regulatory T cells in long-lasting Graves disease. Both iRepertoire HTBI primers and Arm-PCR of CDR3 regions were used to build the TCR beta libraries. TCRdb re-called the multiplex PCR reads through MiXCR, storing one row per CDR3 protein. The sample records about 450,000 distinct CDR3 sequences, about 20% being singletons. Time point defined: persistent/refractory GD, antithyroid drugs over 5 years with positive TRAb. TCR sequences were obtained from RNA taken from PBMCs. Here the sequenced sample was peripheral blood mononuclear cells (PBMCs), taken when the disease was refractory, from a patient treated with antithyroid drugs. These receptors came from a female donor with Graves disease.

The V call is TRBV9, the J call TRBJ2-7, with a possible D match to TRBD2 (6 bases). The CDR3 is made up of 16 amino acids. Germline loops: CDR1 SGDLS, CDR2 YYNGEE. V was clipped by 4 bases and J by 2 bases, with 19 bases between them. The DNA of the CDR3 is TGTGCCAGCAGCTCCGACTGGAGGGCCGGGGCCTACGAGCAGTACTTC. It yields the protein CASSSDWRAGAYEQYF.

The rearrangement joins TRBV6-1 to TRBJ1-5; TRBD1 aligns across 10 bases. The J segment lost 2 bases and the V segment lost 6 bases, leaving 7 bases of the junction unmatched. Per germline, CDR1 MNHNS and CDR2 SASEGT. The CDR3 length is 16 residues. The CDR3 coding sequence is TGTGCCAGCAGCCCCACGACAGGGGGCGGCAATCAGCCCCAGCATTTT. Its protein is CASSPTTGGGNQPQHF.

This chain connects TRBV24-1 to TRBJ2-3, with D uncertain. Germline CDR1 reads KGHDR; CDR2 reads SFDVKD. The CDR3 spans 13 residues. The V end lost 4 bases, the J end lost 2 bases, and 6 bases lay between the germline ends. CDR3 nucleotides: TGTGCCACCAGTGACAGTTTCACAGATACGCAGTATTTT. It translates to CATSDSFTDTQYF.

This clonotype showed up just once. This chain connects TRBV4-2 to TRBJ2-5, with D possibly being TRBD1 or TRBD2 (5 bases each). The length of the CDR3 is 16 residues. Trimming shortened V by 1 base and J by 4 bases, and 16 bases separated the two germline ends. Germline loops: CDR1 LGHNA, CDR2 YNFKEQ. CDR3 protein: CASSQGMGVEAETQYF. In DNA, the CDR3 is TGTGCCAGCAGCCAAGGCATGGGGGTAGAGGCAGAGACCCAGTACTTC.

The CDR3 protein is CAWSRDSLNTEAFF. The CDR3 DNA follows: TGTGCCTGGAGCCGGGACAGCTTGAACACTGAAGCTTTCTTT. The chain carries TRBV30 and TRBJ1-1; 7 bases agree with TRBD1. Germline loops: CDR1 GTSNPN, CDR2 SVGIG (reference sequence). This CDR3 contains 14 residues. The V gene end was trimmed by 3 bases and the J gene end by 0 bases; junction bases not matched to a gene: 4.

The sample holds many counts of this clonotype. One end of the junction varies from germline; a read error may be responsible. The genes are TRBV6-2 or TRBV6-3 and TRBJ2-7; D tentatively reads TRBD1 or TRBD2 (5 bases each). In germline, CDR1 is MNHEY, CDR2 SVGEGT. The CDR3 is 13 residues long. The CDR3, as DNA: TGTGCCAGCAGTGACCTGGGGGTTATCGTCCCCCACTTC. Translating gives CASSDLGVIVPHF.

This clonotype was recorded a few times. This CDR3 reads CSAPGQYNPGELFF. DNA of the CDR3: TGCAGTGCCCCGGGACAGTACAACCCCGGGGAGCTGTTTTTT. The chain is built from TRBV20-1 and TRBJ2-2; 7 bases match TRBD1. CDR1 is DFQATT and CDR2 is SNEGSKA in the germline V gene (reference sequence). There are 14 residues in the CDR3. Trimming cost V 6 bases and J 6 bases; bases outside gene matches: 10.

J is TRBJ1-1 and V is TRBV9; tentatively, D is TRBD1 (6 bases). Germline-derived CDR1 and CDR2 are SGDLS and YYNGEE. V was cut by 0 bases and J by 3 bases, with 24 bases left in between. The CDR3 runs to 19 residues. The CDR3 region is CASSVDGIGRGKGDTEAFF. In DNA, the CDR3 is TGTGCCAGCAGCGTAGATGGTATAGGCAGGGGAAAAGGGGACACTGAAGCTTTCTTT.

The genes are TRBV7-3 and TRBJ1-1, with D uncertain. V dropped 4 bases and J dropped 3 bases, with 15 bases sitting between them. The CDR3 contains 15 residues. CDR1 is SGHTA, CDR2 FQGTGA, per germline. The CDR3 sequence: CASSSRPPEDTEAFF. CDR3 sequence (DNA): TGTGCCAGCAGCTCCCGCCCGCCTGAGGACACTGAAGCTTTCTTT.

This clonotype appeared many times. This chain uses TRBV7-2 with TRBJ1-1, with 7 bases identical to TRBD1. The CDR3 loop spans 14 amino acids. With V trimmed by 5 bases and J by 2 bases, 5 bases remained unmatched. Germline-derived CDR1 and CDR2 are SGHTA and FQGNSA. The chain's CDR3 is CASSMGQTNTEAFF. The CDR3 DNA reads as TGTGCCAGCAGCATGGGACAGACTAACACTGAAGCTTTCTTT.

The V and J genes are TRBV30 and TRBJ2-2; D gene unclear. The ends were cut back, 3 bases at V and 1 base at J, with 3 bases in the middle. The V gene's germline CDR1 is GTSNPN and CDR2 SVGIG (reference sequence). This CDR3 is built from 12 residues. The chain's CDR3 is CAWRMNTGELFF. In DNA, the CDR3 is TGTGCCTGGAGGATGAACACCGGGGAGCTGTTTTTT.

V and J are TRBV20-1 and TRBJ2-7, with D possibly TRBD2 on 5 matching bases. V gave up 3 bases and J gave up 3 bases, with 18 bases separating them. Germline V gives CDR1 DFQATT, CDR2 SNEGSKA (reference sequence). The CDR3 sequence is 15 residues long. The CDR3 region has the DNA TGCAGTGCTAGCCGCCGGAGGACTGCAAGCTACGAGCAGTACTTC. It codes for CSASRRRTASYEQYF.

This clonotype was detected many times. This sequence joins TRBV3-1 and TRBJ2-7, with TRBD2 identical over 11 bases. This CDR3 contains 14 residues. Germline V CDR1 and CDR2: LGHDT, YNNKEL (reference sequence). The J segment lost 2 bases and the V segment lost 6 bases, leaving 3 bases of the junction unmatched. This CDR3 is CASSRLAGTYEQYF. The CDR3 nucleotides are TGTGCCAGCAGTAGACTAGCGGGGACCTACGAGCAGTACTTC.

CDR3 in amino acids: CASSLGGTTSGSNEQYF. In nucleotides, the CDR3 is TGTGCCAGCAGCCTAGGAGGAACCACTAGCGGGAGTAACGAGCAGTACTTC. The chain uses TRBV11-1 and TRBJ2-7; 11 nucleotides line up with TRBD2. Looked up from germline, CDR1 is SGHAT and CDR2 is FQDESV (reference sequence). The CDR3 is 17 amino acids. The ends lost 5 bases at V and 5 bases at J; junction bases unmatched: 14.

The chain recombines TRBV20-1 with TRBJ1-2; 8 bases map to TRBD1. The CDR3 extends over 12 amino acids. Unmatched junction bases numbered 3, after V lost 6 bases and J lost 3 bases. Germline CDR1 DFQATT, CDR2 SNEGSKA (reference sequence). The CDR3 reads CSAKQGDYGYTF. CDR3 DNA sequence: TGCAGTGCCAAACAGGGGGACTATGGCTACACCTTC.